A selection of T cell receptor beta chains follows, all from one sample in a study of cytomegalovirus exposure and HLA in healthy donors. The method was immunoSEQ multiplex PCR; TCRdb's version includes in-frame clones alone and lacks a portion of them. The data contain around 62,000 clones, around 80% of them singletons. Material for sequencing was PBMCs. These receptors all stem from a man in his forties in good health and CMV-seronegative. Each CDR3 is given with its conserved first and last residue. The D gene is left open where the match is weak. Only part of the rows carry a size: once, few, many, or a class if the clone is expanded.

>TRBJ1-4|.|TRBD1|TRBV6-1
TGTGCCAGCAGTGAACTTTTCCTCACCGGGACAGGGGCAACAACTAATGAAAAACTGTTTTTT
CASSELFLTGTGATTNEKLFF
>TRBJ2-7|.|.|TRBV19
TGTGCCAGTAGTATCGCGGCAGTGGCTCGGGACGAGCAGTACTTC
CASSIAAVARDEQYF
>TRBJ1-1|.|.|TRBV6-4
TGTGCCAGCAGTGACACGGCCGGGACTGAAGCTTTCTTT
CASSDTAGTEAFF
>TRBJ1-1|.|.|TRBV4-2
TGTGCCAGCACCTCACAGGGAGGGGGAGGCACTGAAGCTTTCTTT
CASTSQGGGGTEAFF
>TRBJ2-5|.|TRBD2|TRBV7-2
TGTGCCAGCAGCTTTGGCGGGGGCCAAGAGACCCAGTACTTC
CASSFGGGQETQYF
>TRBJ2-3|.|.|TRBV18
TGTGCCAGCTCACCACTAAGGGGCGGATCTAGCACAGATACGCAGTATTTT
CASSPLRGGSSTDTQYF
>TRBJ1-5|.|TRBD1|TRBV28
TGTGCCAGCAGTCTCCGGACAGGGGGCCTCGGGCAGCCCCAGCATTTT
CASSLRTGGLGQPQHF
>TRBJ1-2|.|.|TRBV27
TGTGCCAGCAGTTCAGAGAAGGGGTTCTCCGGTGGCTACACCTTC
CASSSEKGFSGGYTF
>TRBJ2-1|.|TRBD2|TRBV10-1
TGCGCCAGCAGTCCCTCCGGAGCGGGGAAACAGTTCTTC
CASSPSGAGKQFF
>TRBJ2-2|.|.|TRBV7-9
TGTGCCTCAATTCCCTCCGGGGCGAACACCGGGGAGCTGTTTTTT
CASIPSGANTGELFF
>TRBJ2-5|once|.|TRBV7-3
TGTGCCAGCAGCTTAGGTGGAGGCAGTCAAGAGACCCAGTACTTC
CASSLGGGSQETQYF
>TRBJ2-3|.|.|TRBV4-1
TGCGCCAGCAGCCAAGTAACTTTGGCGGACACAGATACGCAGTATTTT
CASSQVTLADTDTQYF
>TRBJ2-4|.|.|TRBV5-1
TGCGCCAGCAGCCCCCAAGACATATCCAAAAACATTCAGTACTTC
CASSPQDISKNIQYF
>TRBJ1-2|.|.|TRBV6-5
TGTGCCAGCAGCCCTTTCCACTATGGCTACACCTTC
CASSPFHYGYTF
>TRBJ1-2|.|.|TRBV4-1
TGCGCCAGCAGCCAACCGGGTGGGTTCGGCTATGGCTACACCTTC
CASSQPGGFGYGYTF
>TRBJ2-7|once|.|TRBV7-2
TGTGCCAGCAGCTTAGCGCTCGAGGGTCTCGGCGACGAGCAGTACTTC
CASSLALEGLGDEQYF
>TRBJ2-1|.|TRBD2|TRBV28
TGTGCCAGCAGTTTAACGGGACTAGCGGGAGCTACGCAGTTCTTC
CASSLTGLAGATQFF
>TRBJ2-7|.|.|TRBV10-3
TGTGCCATCAGTGACAGACAGGCGAACCCACACTACGAGCAGTACTTC
CAISDRQANPHYEQYF
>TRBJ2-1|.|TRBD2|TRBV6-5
TGTGCCAGCCGGACTAGCGGGGGTTACAATGAGCAGTTCTTC
CASRTSGGYNEQFF
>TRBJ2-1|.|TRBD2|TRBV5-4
TGTGCCAGCAGCCACCCTAGCGGGGCCCAGGAGCAGTTCTTC
CASSHPSGAQEQFF
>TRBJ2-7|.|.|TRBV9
TGTGCCAGCAGCGTCGACAGTCAATCCACCTACGAGCAGTACTTC
CASSVDSQSTYEQYF
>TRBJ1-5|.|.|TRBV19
TGTGCCAGTAGTGGAGGGTCAGCGAATCAGCCCCAGCATTTT
CASSGGSANQPQHF
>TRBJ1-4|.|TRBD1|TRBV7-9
TGTGCCAGCAGCTCGAGACAGGGGGTAGAAAAACTGTTTTTT
CASSSRQGVEKLFF
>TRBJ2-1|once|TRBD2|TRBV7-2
TGTGCCAGCAGCCTGGGATCTAAGCGGGAAGGGTCCTACAATGAGCAGTTCTTC
CASSLGSKREGSYNEQFF
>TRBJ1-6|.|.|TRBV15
TGTGCCACCAGCAGATCAGGGGACCTATCTAATTCACCCCTCCACTTT
CATSRSGDLSNSPLHF
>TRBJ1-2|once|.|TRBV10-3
TGTGCCATCACGGACAGTACCTATGGCTACACCTTC
CAITDSTYGYTF
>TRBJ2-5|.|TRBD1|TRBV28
TGTGCCAGCAGCAAATATAGGGACAGCCAAGAGACCCAGTACTTC
CASSKYRDSQETQYF
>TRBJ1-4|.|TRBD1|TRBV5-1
TGCGCCAGCAGCTTGGCAGGGACAGGGGTCGGGAAACTGTTTTTT
CASSLAGTGVGKLFF
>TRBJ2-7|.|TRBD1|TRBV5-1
TGCGCCAGCAGCTTAGGATACAGGGGGTCCTACGAGCAGTACTTC
CASSLGYRGSYEQYF
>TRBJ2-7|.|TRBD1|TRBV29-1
TGCAGCGTTGAAGAGGGGTCCGGGACAGGGCCTGTGTACGAGCAGTACTTC
CSVEEGSGTGPVYEQYF